Listed here are 26 T cell receptor beta chains from one sample, sequenced in a study of blood T cell repertoires in COVID-19. Some clones are missing from TCRdb's copy, which holds only in-frame ones; the method was immunoSEQ multiplex PCR. The sample carries 95,000 to 100,000 clones, roughly nine tenths recorded once. Material for sequencing was peripheral blood. The source of these receptors is a man over 45 with acute or convalescent COVID-19.

The genes are TRBV7-2 and TRBJ1-2; D unresolved. The CDR3 sequence is 13 residues long. From germline, CDR1 is SGHTA and CDR2 FQGNSA. With 5 bases removed from V and 8 bases from J, the gap between germline ends came to 15 bases. The CDR3 bases are TGTGCCAGCAGCCACTACAATCCGAAGGGCTACACCTTC. As protein: CASSHYNPKGYTF. Full variable domain (remainder filled in from reference TRBV7-2 and TRBJ1-2): GAGVSQSPSNKVTEKGKDVELRCDPISGHTALYWYRQSLGQGLEFLIYFQGNSAPDKSGLPSDRFSAERTGGSVSTLTIQRTQQEDSAVYLCASSHYNPKGYTFGSGTRLTVV.

Sample share makes this clone medium-sized (0.01 to 0.1%). V and J are TRBV19 and TRBJ2-1, with TRBD2 as a possible D gene (6 bases). The CDR3 extends over 14 amino acids. The germline V and J ends were trimmed by 4 bases and 7 bases, with 14 bases remaining between them. Germline V lookup: CDR1 LNHDA, CDR2 SQIVND (reference sequence). The CDR3 DNA is TGTGCCAGTAGTAACCTAGGAGGGATGAATGAGCAGTTCTTC. This sequence encodes CASSNLGGMNEQFF.

The rearrangement uses TRBV3-1 (or the pseudogene TRBV3-2) and TRBJ2-2, with a possible D match to TRBD1 (5 bases). Germline loops: CDR1 LGHDT, CDR2 YNNKEL (reference sequence). The CDR3 spans 15 residues. Trimming removed 4 bases at V and 2 bases at J, with 11 bases between. The CDR3 DNA reads as TGTGCCAGCAGCCGTGGGGCTCCCAACACCGGGGAGCTGTTTTTT. Its protein product is CASSRGAPNTGELFF.

The CDR3 region has the DNA TGTGCCAGCAGCCGGGGGGGACAGGCGCCTTACTACGAGCAGTACTTC. Translating it yields CASSRGGQAPYYEQYF. V is TRBV3-1 (or the pseudogene TRBV3-2) and J is TRBJ2-7; the D gene is possibly TRBD1 (8 bases). The CDR3 contains 16 residues. V lost 4 bases, J lost 3 bases, and 19 bases lay in between. Germline CDR1 is LGHDT and CDR2 is YNNKEL (reference sequence).

This sequence joins TRBV19 and TRBJ1-5; weak D call: TRBD1 (6 bases). Trimming removed 9 bases from V and 1 base from J, with 22 bases in between. Germline V gene data show CDR1 as LNHDA and CDR2 as SQIVND (reference sequence). There are 17 residues in the CDR3. The CDR3 here is CASQLRGATISNQPQHF. The CDR3 DNA follows: TGTGCCAGCCAACTCAGGGGAGCGACTATCAGCAATCAGCCCCAGCATTTT. Combining the CDR3 with reference TRBV19 and TRBJ1-5 gives the whole variable domain DGGITQSPKYLFRKEGQNVTLSCEQNLNHDAMYWYRQDPGQGLRLIYYSQIVNDFQKGDIAEGYSVSREKKESFPLTVTSAQKNPTAFYLCASQLRGATISNQPQHFGDGTRLSIL.

The chain is built from TRBV6-6 and TRBJ2-7, with D tentatively TRBD2 (5 bases). The V end lost 4 bases, the J end lost 5 bases, and 12 bases lay between the germline ends. The CDR3 has 13 residues. Germline-derived CDR1 and CDR2 are MNHNY and SVGAGI (reference sequence). The CDR3 sequence is CASSFATGNEQYF. As DNA, the CDR3 is TGTGCCAGCAGTTTTGCCACGGGGAACGAGCAGTACTTC.

The V and J genes are TRBV7-2 and TRBJ2-7, with D possibly being TRBD2 (5 bases). V lost 1 base to trimming and J lost 6 bases, with 13 bases between them. Germline V lookup: CDR1 SGHTA, CDR2 FQGNSA. The length of the CDR3 is 14 residues. CDR3 nucleotide sequence: TGTGCCAGCAGCTTAGTCCGCGGAGGTAGCGAGCAGTACTTC. It specifies CASSLVRGGSEQYF. Using reference TRBV7-2 and TRBJ2-7 for the parts outside the CDR3, the full variable domain is GAGVSQSPSNKVTEKGKDVELRCDPISGHTALYWYRQSLGQGLEFLIYFQGNSAPDKSGLPSDRFSAERTGGSVSTLTIQRTQQEDSAVYLCASSLVRGGSEQYFGPGTRLTVT.

CDR3 region: CAISLIIRVFTEAFF. DNA of the CDR3: TGTGCCATCAGTCTAATAATCAGGGTTTTTACTGAAGCTTTCTTT. The rearrangement uses TRBV10-3 and TRBJ1-1; the D gene is possibly TRBD1 (5 bases). The V and J ends lost 5 bases and 5 bases respectively, with 18 bases between them. Looked up from germline, CDR1 is ENHRY and CDR2 is SYGVKD. CDR3 length: 15 amino acids.

V usage is TRBV9 and J usage is TRBJ1-1; 7 nucleotides match TRBD1. V lost 4 bases to trimming and J lost 5 bases; unmatched junction nucleotides: 11. In germline, CDR1 is SGDLS, CDR2 YYNGEE. This CDR3 spans 15 amino acids. CDR3 region: CASSLKGAGGTEAFF. Written as DNA, the CDR3 is TGTGCCAGCAGCCTCAAGGGGGCCGGGGGAACTGAAGCTTTCTTT.

The chain recombines TRBV21-1 with TRBJ2-6; the tabulated D call, TRBD1, remains unverified against the DNA. TRBV21-1 is classified as a pseudogene. This CDR3 has 16 amino acids. Here the CDR3 reads CANAPGQLPGANVLTF. CDR3 in DNA: TGTGCCAACGCTCCGGGACAGTTGCCTGGGGCCAACGTCCTGACTTTC.

The CDR3 here is CASSHNRGERQPQHF. The CDR3 DNA follows: TGTGCCAGTAGTCACAACCGTGGGGAGAGGCAGCCCCAGCATTTT. The chain joins TRBV19 to TRBJ1-5, with D unresolved. The V end was cut by 5 bases, the J end by 7 bases, with 18 bases between. CDR1 is LNHDA, CDR2 SQIVND, per germline (reference sequence). The CDR3 is 15 amino acids.

This chain connects TRBV28 to TRBJ2-7; 7 bases agree with TRBD2. This CDR3 comprises 14 residues. Germline trimming cut 5 bases from V and 6 bases from J; bases unmatched to any gene: 10. CDR1 is MDHEN and CDR2 is SYDVKM in the germline V gene. The CDR3 sequence: CASSPSGEGREQYF. The CDR3 region has the DNA TGTGCCAGCAGTCCTTCGGGGGAGGGGCGCGAGCAGTACTTC.

The chain combines TRBV6-6 with TRBJ1-1; 10 bases match TRBD1. CDR3 length equals 14 residues. V lost 8 bases to trimming and J lost 3 bases; unmatched junction nucleotides: 6. Germline V lookup: CDR1 MNHNY, CDR2 SVGAGI (reference sequence). The CDR3 coding sequence is TGTGCCAGCCGGTGGACAGGGGGTGACACTGAAGCTTTCTTT. Amino acids: CASRWTGGDTEAFF.

The CDR3 loop is CASSSYYEQYF. Here the CDR3 DNA reads TGTGCCAGCAGTTCTTATTACGAGCAGTACTTC. The chain is built from TRBV6-6 and TRBJ2-7, with unresolved D. Germline-derived CDR1 and CDR2 are MNHNY and SVGAGI (reference sequence). The CDR3 contains 11 residues. Trimming took 4 bases from V and 4 from J, leaving 5 bases between them.

The J gene is TRBJ1-1, the V gene TRBV28; 7 nucleotides match TRBD1. J was trimmed by 7 bases and V by 6 bases; bases with no gene match: 11. This CDR3 has 14 residues. Germline V gene sequence: CDR1 MDHEN, CDR2 SYDVKM. The CDR3 is CASSRRQGSFEAFF. In DNA form, the CDR3 reads TGTGCCAGCAGCCGAAGACAGGGTAGTTTTGAAGCTTTCTTT.

This chain joins TRBV6-1 and TRBJ1-1; D is ambiguous. Germline CDR1 MNHNS, CDR2 SASEGT. Deletions cut 2 bases from V and 0 bases from J, with 10 bases between. The CDR3 runs to 15 residues. The CDR3 here is CASSERGALNTEAFF. The CDR3, as DNA: TGTGCCAGCAGTGAACGGGGTGCCTTGAACACTGAAGCTTTCTTT.

The chain couples TRBV6-5 to TRBJ1-6; 8 nucleotides match TRBD1. Per germline, CDR1 MNHEY and CDR2 SVGAGI. The CDR3 runs 15 residues. The ends lost 7 bases at V and 8 bases at J; junction bases unmatched: 10. The CDR3 sequence is CASMLLDRAYSPLHF. CDR3 nucleotide sequence: TGTGCCAGCATGTTGTTGGACAGGGCATATTCACCCCTCCACTTT.

The rearrangement links TRBV7-9 to TRBJ2-3, with D perhaps matching TRBD1 (5 bases). The ends were cut back, 4 bases at V and 0 bases at J, with 11 bases in the middle. The CDR3 contains 15 residues. The germline V gene has CDR1 SEHNR and CDR2 FQNEAQ (reference sequence). The CDR3 coding sequence is TGTGCCAGCAGCTCTCAGGGTCTTAGCACAGATACGCAGTATTTT. It codes for CASSSQGLSTDTQYF.

The V gene is TRBV18, the J gene TRBJ1-3, with 7 bases fitting TRBD1. Per the germline V gene, CDR1 is KGHSH and CDR2 is LQKENI. Germline trimming cut 4 bases from V and 0 bases from J; bases unmatched to any gene: 12. CDR3 length: 18 residues. The CDR3 DNA reads as TGTGCCAGCTCACACACGGGAATGGCAGGGGGCTCTGGAAACACCATATATTTT. This translates into CASSHTGMAGGSGNTIYF.

The CDR3 region has the DNA TGTGCCATCGGAGGGGACAGTGAAAGCGGAAACACCATATATTTT. This codes for CAIGGDSESGNTIYF. This chain joins TRBV10-3 and TRBJ1-3; 7 bases are a match to TRBD1. The CDR3 has 15 residues. After removal of 8 bases from V and 4 bases from J, the junction contained 11 bases not matched to a gene. The germline V gene encodes CDR1 ENHRY and CDR2 SYGVKD.

V usage is TRBV6-5 and J usage is TRBJ1-2, with 10 positions matching TRBD1. V trimming: 7 bases; J trimming: 7 bases; junction bases outside the gene matches: 9. This CDR3 is built from 14 residues. Germline CDR1 is MNHEY and CDR2 is SVGAGI. The CDR3 is CASILRDRGGGYTF. For the CDR3, the DNA is TGTGCCAGCATTCTCCGGGACAGGGGCGGTGGCTACACCTTC.

This clone was seen a few times. V usage is TRBV30 and J usage is TRBJ1-1; weak D call: TRBD1 (6 bases). Trimming removed 2 bases from V and 4 bases from J, with 17 bases in between. CDR1 is GTSNPN, CDR2 SVGIG, per germline (reference sequence). CDR3 length: 15 amino acids. CDR3 nucleotides: TGTGCCTGGAGTCCCAGTGGACAGCTGGGCACTGAAGCTTTCTTT. Its translation is CAWSPSGQLGTEAFF.

The chain employs TRBV19 and TRBJ2-3, with a possible D match to TRBD1 (6 bases). The V end lost 3 bases, the J end lost 4 bases, and 11 bases lay between the germline ends. Germline CDR1 LNHDA, CDR2 SQIVND (reference sequence). The CDR3 totals 14 residues. The CDR3 DNA follows: TGTGCCAGTAGTATGGGGGCAGACCCAGATACGCAGTATTTT. Its protein is CASSMGADPDTQYF. The complete variable domain, with remaining parts taken from reference TRBV19 and TRBJ2-3, reads DGGITQSPKYLFRKEGQNVTLSCEQNLNHDAMYWYRQDPGQGLRLIYYSQIVNDFQKGDIAEGYSVSREKKESFPLTVTSAQKNPTAFYLCASSMGADPDTQYFGPGTRLTVL.

The genes are TRBV10-3 and TRBJ1-5; no firm D call. Trimming cost V 3 bases and J 1 base, with 7 bases left between them. The CDR3 covers 14 residues. Germline V gene data show CDR1 as ENHRY and CDR2 as SYGVKD. The CDR3 sequence is CAISDDGSNQPQHF. CDR3 nucleotide sequence: TGTGCCATCAGTGACGACGGGAGCAATCAGCCCCAGCATTTT.

The CDR3, as DNA: TGTGCCAGTAGTAATTTAGGGTCAACGGAGGGGGCGACCCAGTACTTC. Translating it yields CASSNLGSTEGATQYF. The rearrangement uses TRBV19 and TRBJ2-5; perhaps TRBD1 as D (7 bases). The V gene's germline CDR1 is LNHDA and CDR2 SQIVND (reference sequence). This CDR3 has 16 residues. Trimming left V 4 bases short and J 7 bases short, with 22 bases between. Full variable domain (remainder filled in from reference TRBV19 and TRBJ2-5): DGGITQSPKYLFRKEGQNVTLSCEQNLNHDAMYWYRQDPGQGLRLIYYSQIVNDFQKGDIAEGYSVSREKKESFPLTVTSAQKNPTAFYLCASSNLGSTEGATQYFGPGTRLLVL.

This clone was counted a few times. This chain links TRBV19 with TRBJ2-7, with D tentatively TRBD2 (6 bases). This CDR3 region has 14 residues. V gave up 5 bases and J gave up 5 bases, with 16 bases separating them. Germline V gene data show CDR1 as LNHDA and CDR2 as SQIVND (reference sequence). CDR3 sequence reads: CASSSPGDHDEQYF. The CDR3 DNA is TGTGCCAGTAGTTCGCCGGGGGATCACGACGAGCAGTACTTC. The whole variable domain, filled in from reference TRBV19 and TRBJ2-7, reads DGGITQSPKYLFRKEGQNVTLSCEQNLNHDAMYWYRQDPGQGLRLIYYSQIVNDFQKGDIAEGYSVSREKKESFPLTVTSAQKNPTAFYLCASSSPGDHDEQYFGPGTRLTVT.